This T cell receptor (beta chain) was identified in a study of regulatory T cells in long-lasting Graves disease. On this clonotype itself: Its specificity is unknown.

Points from the study as a whole: Accuracy might have suffered from few samples. Persistent patients shared more public clonotypes (around 2,500) than new patients (about 960).

Relying on iRepertoire HTBI primers and Arm-PCR of CDR3 regions, the team built TCR beta libraries. TCRdb independently ran MiXCR on the multiplex PCR reads; one entry per CDR3 protein. Of 400,000 or so distinct CDR3 sequences listed, 20% to 25% are singletons. Regarding time point: persistent/refractory GD, antithyroid drugs over 5 years with positive TRAb. Following extraction of RNA from PBMCs, that RNA was used to make the TCR library. Those enrolled as patients came out of an endocrinology department in Xi'an, China. Trimming removed 3 bases at V and 3 bases at J, with 6 bases between. Germline V CDR1 and CDR2: MRHNA, SNTAGT. The CDR3 is 13 residues long.

The gene calls are TRBV6-4 and TRBJ1-5; no firm D call. The sequences come from peripheral blood mononuclear cells (PBMCs), collected when the disease was refractory, from a patient treated with antithyroid drugs. This sequence originates from a female donor with Graves disease. CDR3 bases: TGTGCCAGCAGTGAGGGGATCAATCAGCCCCAGCATTTT. This sequence encodes CASSEGINQPQHF.